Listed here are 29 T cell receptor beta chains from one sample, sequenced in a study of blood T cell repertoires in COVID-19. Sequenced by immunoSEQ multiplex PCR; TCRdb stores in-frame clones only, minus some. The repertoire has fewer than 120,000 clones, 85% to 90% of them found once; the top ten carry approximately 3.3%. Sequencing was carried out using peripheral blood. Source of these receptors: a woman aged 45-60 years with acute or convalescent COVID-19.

Here the CDR3 DNA reads TGTGCCAGCAGTGAGTTCCCCCCCGGGACAGGGGGCTTCGAGCAGTACTTC. Translation: CASSEFPPGTGGFEQYF. The chain links TRBV6-1 to TRBJ2-7, with 12 positions matching TRBD1. J gave up 6 bases and V 3 bases, and 12 bases lay outside the gene matches. The CDR3 runs to 17 residues. CDR1 is MNHNS, CDR2 SASEGT, per germline.

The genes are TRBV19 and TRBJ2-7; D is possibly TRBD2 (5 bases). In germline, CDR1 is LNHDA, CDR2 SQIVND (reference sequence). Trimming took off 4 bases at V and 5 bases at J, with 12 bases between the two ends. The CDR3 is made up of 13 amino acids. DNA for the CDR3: TGTGCCAGTAGTAGACAAAGAGGGCACGAGCAGTACTTC. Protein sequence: CASSRQRGHEQYF.

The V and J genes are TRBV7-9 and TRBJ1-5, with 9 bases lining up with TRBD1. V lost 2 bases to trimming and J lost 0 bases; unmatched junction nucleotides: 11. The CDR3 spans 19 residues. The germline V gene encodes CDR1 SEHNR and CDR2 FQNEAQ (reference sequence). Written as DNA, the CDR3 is TGTGCCAGCAGCTTAATAGGGACAGGGATTCGATATAGCAATCAGCCCCAGCATTTT. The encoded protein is CASSLIGTGIRYSNQPQHF.

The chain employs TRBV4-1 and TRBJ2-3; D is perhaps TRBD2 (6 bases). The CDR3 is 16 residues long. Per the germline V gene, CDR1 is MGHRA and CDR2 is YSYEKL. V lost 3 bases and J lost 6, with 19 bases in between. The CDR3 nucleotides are TGCGCCAGCAGCCAGCCAGACATGCCTGGAGGGGATACGCAGTATTTT. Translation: CASSQPDMPGGDTQYF.

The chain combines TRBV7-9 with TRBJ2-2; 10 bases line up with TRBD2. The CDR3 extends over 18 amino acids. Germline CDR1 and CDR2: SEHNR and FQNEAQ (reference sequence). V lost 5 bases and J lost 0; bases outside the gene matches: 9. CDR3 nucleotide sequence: TGTGCCAGCAGCCCTCGGACTAGCGGATATACGAACACCGGGGAGCTGTTTTTT. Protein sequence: CASSPRTSGYTNTGELFF.

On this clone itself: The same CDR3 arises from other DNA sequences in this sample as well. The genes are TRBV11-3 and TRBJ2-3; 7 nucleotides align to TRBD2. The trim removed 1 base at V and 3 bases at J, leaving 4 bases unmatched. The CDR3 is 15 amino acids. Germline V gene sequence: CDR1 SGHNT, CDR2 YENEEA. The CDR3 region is CASSLGGGSTDTQYF. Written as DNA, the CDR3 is TGTGCCAGCAGCTTAGGAGGCGGGAGTACAGATACGCAGTATTTT.

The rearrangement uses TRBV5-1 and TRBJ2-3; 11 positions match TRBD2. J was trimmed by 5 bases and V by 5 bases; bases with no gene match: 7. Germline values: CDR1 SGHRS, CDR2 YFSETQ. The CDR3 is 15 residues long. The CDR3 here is CASRPIAGGEDTQYF. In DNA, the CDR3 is TGCGCCAGCAGACCGATAGCGGGAGGGGAAGATACGCAGTATTTT.

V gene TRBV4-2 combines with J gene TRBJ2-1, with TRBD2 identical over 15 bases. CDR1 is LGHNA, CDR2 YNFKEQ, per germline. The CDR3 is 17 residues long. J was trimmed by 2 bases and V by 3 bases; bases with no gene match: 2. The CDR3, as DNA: TGTGCCAGCAGCCAGGGACTAGCGGGAGGAACCTACAATGAGCAGTTCTTC. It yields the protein CASSQGLAGGTYNEQFF.

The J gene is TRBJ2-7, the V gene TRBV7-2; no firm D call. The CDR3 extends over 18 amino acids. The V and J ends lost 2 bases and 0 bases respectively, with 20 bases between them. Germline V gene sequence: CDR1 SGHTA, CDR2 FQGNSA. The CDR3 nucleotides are TGTGCCAGCAGCTTATGGTGCTCCGGCCTCCCGGGCTCCTACGAGCAGTACTTC. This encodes CASSLWCSGLPGSYEQYF.

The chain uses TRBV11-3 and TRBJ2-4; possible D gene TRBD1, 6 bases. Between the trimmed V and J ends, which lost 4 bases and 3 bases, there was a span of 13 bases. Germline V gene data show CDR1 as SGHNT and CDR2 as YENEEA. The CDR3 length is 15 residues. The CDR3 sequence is CASSSYRVGKNIQYF. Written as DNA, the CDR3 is TGTGCCAGCAGCTCCTACAGGGTCGGCAAAAACATTCAGTACTTC.

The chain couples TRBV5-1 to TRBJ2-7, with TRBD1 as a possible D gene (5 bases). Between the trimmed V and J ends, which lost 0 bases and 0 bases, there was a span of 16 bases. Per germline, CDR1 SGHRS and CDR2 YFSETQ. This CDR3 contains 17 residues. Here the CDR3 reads CASSLVGAGRRSYEQYF. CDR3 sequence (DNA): TGCGCCAGCAGCTTGGTTGGGGCCGGACGCCGCTCCTACGAGCAGTACTTC. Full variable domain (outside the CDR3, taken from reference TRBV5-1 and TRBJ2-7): KAGVTQTPRYLIKTRGQQVTLSCSPISGHRSVSWYQQTPGQGLQFLFEYFSETQRNKGNFPGRFSGRQFSNSRSEMNVSTLELGDSALYLCASSLVGAGRRSYEQYFGPGTRLTVT.

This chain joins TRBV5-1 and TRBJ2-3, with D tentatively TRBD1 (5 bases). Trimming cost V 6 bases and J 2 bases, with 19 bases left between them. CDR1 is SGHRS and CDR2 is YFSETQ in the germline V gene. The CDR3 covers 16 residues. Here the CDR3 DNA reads TGCGCCAGCAATATGGTAGGGGTCGGGTCCACAGATACGCAGTATTTT. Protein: CASNMVGVGSTDTQYF.

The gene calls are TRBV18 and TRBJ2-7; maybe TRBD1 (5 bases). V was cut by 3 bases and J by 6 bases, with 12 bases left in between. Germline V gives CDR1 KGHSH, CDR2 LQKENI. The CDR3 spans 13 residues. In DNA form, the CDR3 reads TGTGCCAGCTCACCTCAGGGAACTGGCGAGCAGTACTTC. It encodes CASSPQGTGEQYF.

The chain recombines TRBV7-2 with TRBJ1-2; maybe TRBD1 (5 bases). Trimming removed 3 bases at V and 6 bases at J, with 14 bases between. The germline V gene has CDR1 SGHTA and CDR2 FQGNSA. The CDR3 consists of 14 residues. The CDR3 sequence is CASSLIRSGDGYTF. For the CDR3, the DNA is TGTGCCAGCAGCTTGATACGGTCGGGGGATGGCTACACCTTC.

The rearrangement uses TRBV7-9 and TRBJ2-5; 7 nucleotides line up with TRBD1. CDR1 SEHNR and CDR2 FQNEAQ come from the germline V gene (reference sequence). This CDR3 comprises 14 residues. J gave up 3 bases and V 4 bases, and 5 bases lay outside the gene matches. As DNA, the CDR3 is TGTGCCAGCAGCTCACGGACAGGCGAAGAGACCCAGTACTTC. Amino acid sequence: CASSSRTGEETQYF.

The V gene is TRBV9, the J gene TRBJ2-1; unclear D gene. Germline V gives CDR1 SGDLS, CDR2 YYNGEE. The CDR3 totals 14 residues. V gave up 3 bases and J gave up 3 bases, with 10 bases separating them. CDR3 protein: CASSEITGYNEQFF. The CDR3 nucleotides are TGTGCCAGCAGCGAAATAACGGGCTACAATGAGCAGTTCTTC.

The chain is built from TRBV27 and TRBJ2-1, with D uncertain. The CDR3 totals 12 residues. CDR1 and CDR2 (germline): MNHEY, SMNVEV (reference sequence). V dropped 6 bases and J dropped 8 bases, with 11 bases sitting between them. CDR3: CASRSLGDEQFF. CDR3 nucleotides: TGTGCCAGCAGGTCCTTGGGCGATGAGCAGTTCTTC.

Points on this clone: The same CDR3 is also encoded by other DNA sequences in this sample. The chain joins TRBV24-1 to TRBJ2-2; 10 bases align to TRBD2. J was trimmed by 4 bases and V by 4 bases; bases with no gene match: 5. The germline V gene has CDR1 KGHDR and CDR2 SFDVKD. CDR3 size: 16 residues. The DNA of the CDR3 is TGTGCCACCAGTGACTGGACTAGCGGCTCCACCGGGGAGCTGTTTTTT. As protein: CATSDWTSGSTGELFF.

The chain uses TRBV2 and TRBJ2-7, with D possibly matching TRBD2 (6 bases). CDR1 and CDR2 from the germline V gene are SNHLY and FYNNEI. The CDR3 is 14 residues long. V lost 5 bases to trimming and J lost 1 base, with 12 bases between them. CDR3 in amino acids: CASSQERASYEQYF. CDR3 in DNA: TGTGCCAGCAGTCAGGAGCGGGCTTCCTACGAGCAGTACTTC.

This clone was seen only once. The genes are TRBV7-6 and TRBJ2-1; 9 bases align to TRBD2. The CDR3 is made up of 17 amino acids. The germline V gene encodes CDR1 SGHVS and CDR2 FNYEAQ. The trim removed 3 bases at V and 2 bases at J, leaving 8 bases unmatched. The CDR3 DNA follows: TGTGCCAGCAGCTTGACTAGCGGTACCCACCCCTACAATGAGCAGTTCTTC. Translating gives CASSLTSGTHPYNEQFF.

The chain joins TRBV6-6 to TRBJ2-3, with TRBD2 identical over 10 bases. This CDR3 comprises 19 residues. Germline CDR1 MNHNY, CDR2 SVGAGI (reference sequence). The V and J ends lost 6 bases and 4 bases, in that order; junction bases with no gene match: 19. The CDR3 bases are TGTGCCAGCAGCCGCCCGGTCTCCAGCGGGAGGGCCAGTGCAGATACGCAGTATTTT. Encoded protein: CASSRPVSSGRASADTQYF.

CDR3 sequence (DNA): TGTGCCTGGAGTGTACCCGGGTTAGCTAACTATGGCTACACCTTC. Encoded protein: CAWSVPGLANYGYTF. The rearrangement joins TRBV30 to TRBJ1-2; D call uncertain. V lost 0 bases and J 0 bases, leaving 11 bases between the germline ends. This CDR3 is 15 amino acids long. Germline V lookup: CDR1 GTSNPN, CDR2 SVGIG (reference sequence).

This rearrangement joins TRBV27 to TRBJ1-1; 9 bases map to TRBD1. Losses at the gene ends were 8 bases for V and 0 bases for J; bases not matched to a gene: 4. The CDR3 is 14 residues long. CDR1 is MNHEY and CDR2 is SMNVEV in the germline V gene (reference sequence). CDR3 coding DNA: TGTGCCAGCGGGGGGACAGGGATGAACACTGAAGCTTTCTTT. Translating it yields CASGGTGMNTEAFF.

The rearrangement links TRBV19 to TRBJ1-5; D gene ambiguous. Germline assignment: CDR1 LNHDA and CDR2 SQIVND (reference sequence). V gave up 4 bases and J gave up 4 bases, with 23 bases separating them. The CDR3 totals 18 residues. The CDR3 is CASSKWLRDEPLNQPQHF. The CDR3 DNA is TGTGCCAGTAGTAAGTGGTTGCGGGATGAACCTCTAAATCAGCCCCAGCATTTT. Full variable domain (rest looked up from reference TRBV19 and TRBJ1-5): DGGITQSPKYLFRKEGQNVTLSCEQNLNHDAMYWYRQDPGQGLRLIYYSQIVNDFQKGDIAEGYSVSREKKESFPLTVTSAQKNPTAFYLCASSKWLRDEPLNQPQHFGDGTRLSIL.

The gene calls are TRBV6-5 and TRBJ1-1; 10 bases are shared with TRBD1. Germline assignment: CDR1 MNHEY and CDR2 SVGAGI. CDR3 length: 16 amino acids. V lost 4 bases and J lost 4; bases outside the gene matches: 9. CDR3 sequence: CASSSHSGTGATEAFF. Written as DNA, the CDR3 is TGTGCCAGCAGTTCCCACTCCGGGACAGGGGCCACTGAAGCTTTCTTT.

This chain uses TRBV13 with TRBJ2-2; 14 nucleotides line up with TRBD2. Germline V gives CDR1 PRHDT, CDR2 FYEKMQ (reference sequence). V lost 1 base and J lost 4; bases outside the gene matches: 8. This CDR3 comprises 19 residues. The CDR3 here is CASSLVRLAGGPSTGELFF. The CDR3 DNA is TGTGCCAGCAGCTTAGTGAGACTAGCGGGAGGGCCAAGCACCGGGGAGCTGTTTTTT.

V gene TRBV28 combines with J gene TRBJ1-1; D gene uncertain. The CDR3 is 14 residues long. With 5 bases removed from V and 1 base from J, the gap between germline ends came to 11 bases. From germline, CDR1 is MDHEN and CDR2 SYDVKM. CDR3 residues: CASSRVRRNTEAFF. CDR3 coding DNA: TGTGCCAGCAGTCGCGTCCGGAGGAACACTGAAGCTTTCTTT.

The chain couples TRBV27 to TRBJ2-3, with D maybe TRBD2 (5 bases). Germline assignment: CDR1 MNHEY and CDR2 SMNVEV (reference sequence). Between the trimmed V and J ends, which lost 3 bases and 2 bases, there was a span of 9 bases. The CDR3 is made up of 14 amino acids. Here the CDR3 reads CASSLRAHTDTQYF. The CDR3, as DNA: TGTGCCAGCAGTTTGAGGGCCCACACAGATACGCAGTATTTT.

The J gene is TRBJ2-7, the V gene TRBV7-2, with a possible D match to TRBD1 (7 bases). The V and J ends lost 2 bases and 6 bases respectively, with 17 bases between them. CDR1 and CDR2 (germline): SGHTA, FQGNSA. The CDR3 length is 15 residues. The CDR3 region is CASSLSFGTAGEQYF. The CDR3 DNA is TGTGCCAGCAGCTTAAGTTTCGGGACAGCGGGCGAGCAGTACTTC.